The 21 T cell receptor beta chains below come from one sample, sequenced in a study of blood T cell repertoires in COVID-19. Assay: immunoSEQ multiplex PCR; the TCRdb copy retains only in-frame clones and omits some. The sample contains under 150,000 clones, roughly 81% of which appear only once. The sample was peripheral blood. The receptors derive from a woman aged 45-59 years with active or convalescent COVID-19.

Details on this clone: Other DNA sequences of this sample code for an identical CDR3. The CDR3 nucleotides are TGTGCCAGCAGTGAACGGGACAGGGGTGGCTACACCTTC. The encoded protein is CASSERDRGGYTF. J is TRBJ1-2 and V is TRBV6-1; TRBD1 aligns across 10 bases. The CDR3 is 13 residues long. V was clipped by 2 bases and J by 7 bases; unmatched bases: 1. Germline V gene lookup returns CDR1 MNHNS and CDR2 SASEGT.

This clone was seen a handful of times. The chain couples TRBV7-2 to TRBJ2-3, with TRBD2 as a possible D gene (5 bases). Trimming pared 1 base from V and 4 bases from J, leaving 9 bases between. Germline CDR1 and CDR2: SGHTA and FQGNSA. The CDR3 has 14 residues. CDR3 nucleotide sequence: TGTGCCAGCAGCTTAGTCGACTACGCAGATACGCAGTATTTT. This gives the protein CASSLVDYADTQYF.

This chain links TRBV18 with TRBJ1-3; possible D gene TRBD1, 5 bases. V was clipped by 6 bases and J by 0 bases, with 12 bases between them. Germline V CDR1 and CDR2: KGHSH, LQKENI. The CDR3 contains 15 residues. The CDR3 DNA reads TGTGCCAGCTCCGTCCGGGGGTCCTCTGGAAACACCATATATTTT. This gives the protein CASSVRGSSGNTIYF.

The V call is TRBV6-6, the J call TRBJ1-3; D gene unclear. The CDR3 has 16 amino acids. The V gene lost 0 bases and the J gene lost 2 bases, with 11 bases spanning the gap. The germline V gene encodes CDR1 MNHNY and CDR2 SVGAGI (reference sequence). CDR3 nucleotides: TGTGCCAGCAGTTACTCGCGGGTATATCCTGGAAACACCATATATTTT. Protein: CASSYSRVYPGNTIYF.

This sequence joins TRBV19 and TRBJ1-1; 7 nucleotides align to TRBD1. This CDR3 has 16 amino acids. The V gene's germline CDR1 is LNHDA and CDR2 SQIVND (reference sequence). After removal of 5 bases from V and 0 bases from J, the junction contained 9 bases not matched to a gene. The CDR3 bases are TGTGCCAGTAGTGCCCGGGACAGAATCATGAACACTGAAGCTTTCTTT. As protein: CASSARDRIMNTEAFF. Looking up the rest from reference TRBV19 and TRBJ1-1 gives the full variable domain: DGGITQSPKYLFRKEGQNVTLSCEQNLNHDAMYWYRQDPGQGLRLIYYSQIVNDFQKGDIAEGYSVSREKKESFPLTVTSAQKNPTAFYLCASSARDRIMNTEAFFGQGTRLTVV.

V usage is TRBV2 and J usage is TRBJ1-1; 9 bases align to TRBD1. V shed 5 bases and J 3 bases; nucleotides not matched to a gene: 4. The CDR3 consists of 14 residues. CDR1 SNHLY and CDR2 FYNNEI come from the germline V gene. The CDR3 DNA reads TGTGCCAGCAGTTTACAGGGGGCGGACACTGAAGCTTTCTTT. Translation: CASSLQGADTEAFF.

The chain combines TRBV28 with TRBJ2-7; tentatively, D is TRBD1 (5 bases). The CDR3 is 14 amino acids. V was trimmed by 5 bases and J by 3 bases, leaving 14 bases between them. CDR1 is MDHEN, CDR2 SYDVKM, per germline. For the CDR3, the DNA is TGTGCCAGCAGTCCATGGGGCCAGGGCTACGAGCAGTACTTC. Encoded protein: CASSPWGQGYEQYF.

The genes are TRBV5-1 and TRBJ2-3; possibly TRBD2 for D (5 bases). The CDR3 is 15 amino acids. The ends were cut back, 3 bases at V and 6 bases at J, with 17 bases in the middle. Germline CDR1 and CDR2: SGHRS and YFSETQ. The CDR3 here is CASSSPDLSTDTQYF. The DNA for the CDR3 is TGCGCCAGCAGCTCCCCGGACTTATCAACGGATACGCAGTATTTT.

The CDR3 DNA reads as TGTGCCAGCAGCCCCCGGGGGGGGGCTGGAGATTCACCCCTCCACTTT. Its protein product is CASSPRGGAGDSPLHF. The rearrangement uses TRBV9 and TRBJ1-6, with D possibly matching TRBD1 (6 bases). CDR1 and CDR2 from the germline V gene are SGDLS and YYNGEE. V lost 4 bases and J lost 8, with 19 bases in between. CDR3 length: 16 amino acids. Full variable domain (outside the CDR3, taken from reference TRBV9 and TRBJ1-6): DSGVTQTPKHLITATGQRVTLRCSPRSGDLSVYWYQQSLDQGLQFLIQYYNGEERAKGNILERFSAQQFPDLHSELNLSSLELGDSALYFCASSPRGGAGDSPLHFGNGTRLTVT.

CDR3 DNA: TGTGCCAGCAGCATGCCCTCACGGGAAATTGACTATGGCTACACCTTC. Translation: CASSMPSREIDYGYTF. The chain couples TRBV21-1 to TRBJ1-2. TRBV21-1 counts as a pseudogene. This CDR3 comprises 16 residues.

This chain uses TRBV2 with TRBJ1-6, with D perhaps TRBD1 (6 bases). This CDR3 spans 16 amino acids. Looked up from germline, CDR1 is SNHLY and CDR2 is FYNNEI. Trimming cost V 6 bases and J 3 bases, with 15 bases left between them. Here the CDR3 DNA reads TGTGCCAGCAGGCCACGACAGGACGTCTATAATTCACCCCTCCACTTT. It specifies CASRPRQDVYNSPLHF.

This clone was seen only once. The rearrangement links TRBV5-1 to TRBJ1-1, with a possible D match to TRBD1 (6 bases). Germline assignment: CDR1 SGHRS and CDR2 YFSETQ. Trimming removed 4 bases at V and 1 base at J, with 14 bases between. There are 15 residues in the CDR3. CDR3 protein: CASSPSQGRNTEAFF. The CDR3 nucleotides read TGCGCCAGCAGCCCCTCACAGGGTAGGAACACTGAAGCTTTCTTT.

This rearrangement joins TRBV29-1 to TRBJ2-3; 7 bases agree with TRBD2. The CDR3 covers 15 residues. V lost 8 bases, J lost 2 bases, and 13 bases stayed unmatched. Germline CDR1 SQVTM, CDR2 ANQGSEA. CDR3 region: CSTEAGAGYTDTQYF. The CDR3 coding sequence is TGCAGCACCGAGGCGGGAGCCGGTTACACAGATACGCAGTATTTT.

The rearrangement uses TRBV14 and TRBJ1-1; 8 bases align to TRBD1. With V trimmed by 3 bases and J by 5 bases, 8 bases remained unmatched. The CDR3 spans 15 residues. The germline gives CDR1 SGHDN, CDR2 FVKESK. CDR3 sequence reads: CASSQVGQVGTEAFF. The CDR3 DNA sequence: TGTGCCAGCAGCCAGGTGGGACAGGTAGGGACTGAAGCTTTCTTT.

This chain uses TRBV7-9 with TRBJ2-1; possible D gene TRBD2, 7 bases. Germline CDR1 SEHNR, CDR2 FQNEAQ (reference sequence). The germline V and J ends were trimmed by 2 bases and 0 bases, with 20 bases remaining between them. The CDR3 spans 19 residues. The CDR3: CASSLRGIAGLSSYNEQFF. CDR3 in DNA: TGTGCCAGCAGCTTAAGGGGGATAGCGGGCCTTAGCTCCTACAATGAGCAGTTCTTC. The full variable domain, completed using reference TRBV7-9 and TRBJ2-1, is DTGVSQNPRHKITKRGQNVTFRCDPISEHNRLYWYRQTLGQGPEFLTYFQNEAQLEKSRLLSDRFSAERPKGSFSTLEIQRTEQGDSAMYLCASSLRGIAGLSSYNEQFFGPGTRLTVL.

V gene TRBV28 combines with J gene TRBJ1-5; D possibly corresponds to TRBD1 (5 bases). V was cut by 6 bases and J by 0 bases, with 12 bases left in between. The CDR3 runs 15 residues. From germline, CDR1 is MDHEN and CDR2 SYDVKM. The CDR3, as DNA: TGTGCCAGCAGGCTCGGGGGGGATAGCAATCAGCCCCAGCATTTT. It codes for CASRLGGDSNQPQHF. The entire variable domain, with the rest obtained from reference TRBV28 and TRBJ1-5, is as follows: DVKVTQSSRYLVKRTGEKVFLECVQDMDHENMFWYRQDPGLGLRLIYFSYDVKMKEKGDIPEGYSVSREKKERFSLILESASTNQTSMYLCASRLGGDSNQPQHFGDGTRLSIL.

The chain joins TRBV7-2 to TRBJ2-3, with 8 bases aligning to TRBD2. This CDR3 is built from 16 residues. V was pared by 1 base and J by 1 base, with 4 bases of the junction left unmatched. CDR1 is SGHTA, CDR2 FQGNSA, per germline. In nucleotides, the CDR3 is TGTGCCAGCAGCTTAGAAGCGCGGGGGGGCACAGATACGCAGTATTTT. Translated: CASSLEARGGTDTQYF.

The chain links TRBV11-2 to TRBJ1-4; D possibly corresponds to TRBD1 (5 bases). Trimming took 5 bases from V and 8 from J, leaving 21 bases between them. The CDR3 runs to 16 residues. From germline, CDR1 is SGHAT and CDR2 FQNNGV. CDR3 protein: CASSQAAGRGEEKLFF. DNA for the CDR3: TGTGCCAGCAGCCAGGCGGCGGGAAGAGGGGAGGAAAAACTGTTTTTT.

The V gene is TRBV30, the J gene TRBJ2-2; TRBD2 matches 7 bases. Germline CDR1 reads GTSNPN; CDR2 reads SVGIG (reference sequence). CDR3 length equals 15 residues. V lost 5 bases and J lost 2; bases outside the gene matches: 8. DNA of the CDR3: TGTGCCTGGGGAAGACTAGCCCTAAACACCGGGGAGCTGTTTTTT. Protein product: CAWGRLALNTGELFF.

The chain carries TRBV28 and TRBJ2-7; 8 nucleotides align to TRBD1. Germline V gene data show CDR1 as MDHEN and CDR2 as SYDVKM. The J segment lost 5 bases and the V segment lost 0 bases, leaving 6 bases of the junction unmatched. The CDR3 runs to 15 residues. The CDR3 DNA follows: TGTGCCAGCAGTTTATGGTGGCAGGGGGCCCACGAGCAGTACTTC. It yields the protein CASSLWWQGAHEQYF.

The rearrangement links TRBV30 to TRBJ1-3; the D gene is possibly TRBD1 (6 bases). This CDR3 spans 13 amino acids. The ends were cut back, 5 bases at V and 5 bases at J, with 13 bases in the middle. Germline V gene sequence: CDR1 GTSNPN, CDR2 SVGIG (reference sequence). CDR3 coding DNA: TGTGCCTGGGGCGGGGGGCAAAGAAACACCATATATTTT. Its translation: CAWGGGQRNTIYF.